What follows are 3 T cell receptor beta chains derived from one specimen sequenced in a study of cytomegalovirus exposure and HLA in healthy donors. Assay used: immunoSEQ multiplex PCR; TCRdb lists only in-frame clones, some missing. The sample consists of some 65,000 clones, roughly 96% of them appearing once. The sequenced sample was PBMCs. All receptors come from a man aged 18-30 years in good health and CMV-seronegative.

The chain has TRBV10-2 and TRBJ1-2; 8 bases line up with TRBD1. Germline values: CDR1 WSHSY, CDR2 SAAADI. CDR3 length: 14 amino acids. The ends lost 5 bases at V and 2 bases at J; junction bases unmatched: 4. The CDR3 spells CASSIDRGNYGYTF. The CDR3, as DNA: TGCGCCAGCAGTATTGACAGGGGCAACTATGGCTACACCTTC.

The rearrangement uses TRBV11-2 and TRBJ2-7, with TRBD1 matching 9 bases. Germline-derived CDR1 and CDR2 are SGHAT and FQNNGV. This CDR3 has 15 residues. With 0 bases clipped from V and 7 bases from J, the junction kept 7 bases outside the gene matches. The CDR3 DNA is TGTGCCAGCAGCTTAGAGGGACAGGGATCAAGGGAGCAGTACTTC. Translated, it gives CASSLEGQGSREQYF. Full variable domain (missing parts from reference TRBV11-2 and TRBJ2-7): EAGVAQSPRYKIIEKRQSVAFWCNPISGHATLYWYQQILGQGPKLLIQFQNNGVVDDSQLPKDRFSAERLKGVDSTLKIQPAKLEDSAVYLCASSLEGQGSREQYFGPGTRLTVT.

J is TRBJ2-7 and V is TRBV14; D not resolved. The CDR3 contains 14 residues. V dropped 1 base and J dropped 0 bases, with 7 bases sitting between them. The germline V gene encodes CDR1 SGHDN and CDR2 FVKESK. The CDR3 loop reads CASSQVFNSYEQYF. Written as DNA, the CDR3 is TGTGCCAGCAGCCAAGTTTTCAACTCCTACGAGCAGTACTTC. Variable domain in full (rest from reference TRBV14 and TRBJ2-7): EAGVTQFPSHSVIEKGQTVTLRCDPISGHDNLYWYRRVMGKEIKFLLHFVKESKQDESGMPNNRFLAERTGGTYSTLKVQPAELEDSGVYFCASSQVFNSYEQYFGPGTRLTVT.